These 10 T cell receptor beta chains were sequenced from one sample in a study of T-cell memory formation after mild COVID-19 (dated by TCRdb to about 2021). The method behind the library was 5' RACE. Sequencing was carried out with an Illumina NovaSeq 6000. TCRdb itself trimmed the public reads at Q25 with fastp, ran MiXCR and retained productive beta chains. One record per CDR3 amino acid sequence lists the most common genes and DNA. The sample data list more than 300,000 distinct CDR3 sequences, and around an eighth of these were observed just once. Under 25% of the sample is held by the ten biggest clonotypes. The source material was PBMCs or a T cell subset sorted from them (not recorded which). The source is a man between 18 and 29 years old who had mild COVID-19 (a few samples of this study predate the infection). The sample titles of this study are shuffled in the database, so cell type and time point are left out; the donor was told from shared clones.

The chain uses TRBV7-9 and TRBJ1-6; no reliable D call. Deletions cut 1 base from V and 6 bases from J, with 16 bases between. This CDR3 has 17 amino acids. The germline V gene has CDR1 SEHNR and CDR2 FQNEAQ (reference sequence). The CDR3 protein is CASSLVSGSTTNSPLHF. The CDR3 DNA follows: TGTGCCAGCAGCTTAGTGTCGGGGAGCACCACTAATTCACCCCTCCACTTT.

The V and J genes are TRBV5-4 and TRBJ2-2; D is ambiguous. The CDR3 has 15 residues. The germline V and J ends were trimmed by 2 bases and 0 bases, with 8 bases remaining between them. Germline CDR1 SGHNT, CDR2 YYREEE (reference sequence). CDR3 DNA: TGTGCCAGCAGCTTCGCACAGCCGAACACCGGGGAGCTGTTTTTT. Translated: CASSFAQPNTGELFF. The entire variable domain, with the rest obtained from reference TRBV5-4 and TRBJ2-2, is as follows: ETGVTQSPTHLIKTRGQQVTLRCSSQSGHNTVSWYQQALGQGPQFIFQYYREEENGRGNFPPRFSGLQFPNYSSELNVNALELDDSALYLCASSFAQPNTGELFFGEGSRLTVL.

This clonotype was observed at least ten times. The rearrangement uses TRBV10-2 and TRBJ2-7; D ambiguous. V lost 3 bases and J 6 bases, leaving 6 bases between the germline ends. This CDR3 contains 11 residues. CDR1 and CDR2 (germline): WSHSY, SAAADI. CDR3 in amino acids: CASSEGSEQYV. The CDR3 DNA follows: TGCGCCAGCAGTGAAGGTAGCGAGCAGTACGTC.

There are a few counts of this clonotype. The gene calls are TRBV4-2 and TRBJ2-2; D may be TRBD1 (5 bases). Trimming removed 5 bases from V and 4 bases from J, with 17 bases in between. Germline lookup yields CDR1 LGHNA and CDR2 YNFKEQ. The CDR3 consists of 16 residues. The CDR3, as DNA: TGTGCCAGCAGCGTCCCTCCAGGGATGGGCACCGGGGAGCTGTTTTTT. Translating gives CASSVPPGMGTGELFF.

This clonotype was counted between two and nine times. V is TRBV6-5 and J is TRBJ2-7; D not resolved. V lost 2 bases, J lost 0 bases, and 8 bases lay in between. CDR3 length equals 14 residues. The germline V gene has CDR1 MNHEY and CDR2 SVGAGI. The CDR3 DNA is TGTGCCAGCAGTTACGACACCTCCTCCTACGAGCAGTACTTC. It translates to CASSYDTSSYEQYF.

This CDR3 reads CASSSNGDRPKLTMATNLGGYTF. The DNA of the CDR3 is TGTGCCAGCAGCTCCAACGGGGACAGACCAAAGCTAACTATGGCTACAAACCTTGGCGGCTACACCTTC. This chain uses TRBV7-9 with TRBJ1-2; 7 bases are shared with TRBD1. The CDR3 is made up of 23 amino acids. The V segment lost 4 bases and the J segment 8 bases; nucleotides outside the gene matches: 37. The germline V gene encodes CDR1 SEHNR and CDR2 FQNEAQ (reference sequence).

This sequence joins TRBV4-2 and TRBJ2-7, with a tentative D call TRBD2 (6 bases). Deletions cut 4 bases from V and 7 bases from J, with 14 bases between. The CDR3 contains 13 residues. Germline CDR1 and CDR2: LGHNA and YNFKEQ. DNA of the CDR3: TGTGCCAGCAGCCCGGGACTCCCCCTGGAGCAGTACTTC. It codes for CASSPGLPLEQYF.

This clonotype was seen a few times. The rearrangement joins TRBV12-3 or TRBV12-4 to TRBJ2-5, with TRBD2 matching over 11 bases. This CDR3 spans 14 amino acids. V lost 6 bases, J lost 5 bases, and 5 bases stayed unmatched. The CDR3 DNA reads TGTGCCAGCAGAAATAGCGGGGGGGCGGAGACCCAGTACTTC. It is translated as CASRNSGGAETQYF.

The rearrangement joins TRBV15 to TRBJ1-2; D is ambiguous. The CDR3 contains 13 residues. The V end lost 3 bases, the J end lost 5 bases, and 10 bases lay between the germline ends. Germline loops: CDR1 LNHNV, CDR2 YYDKDF (reference sequence). CDR3 sequence: CATSRLSSYGYTF. CDR3 sequence (DNA): TGTGCCACCAGCAGGTTATCCTCGTATGGCTACACCTTC.

V gene TRBV7-9 combines with J gene TRBJ1-1; maybe TRBD1 (5 bases). The CDR3 sequence is 16 residues long. CDR1 is SEHNR, CDR2 FQNEAQ, per germline (reference sequence). V was trimmed by 3 bases and J by 0 bases, leaving 14 bases between them. This chain's CDR3 is CASSFTLTAMNTEAFF. CDR3 nucleotide sequence: TGTGCCAGCAGCTTTACACTGACAGCAATGAACACTGAAGCTTTCTTT. The variable domain in full, with the rest retrieved from reference TRBV7-9 and TRBJ1-1, is DTGVSQNPRHKITKRGQNVTFRCDPISEHNRLYWYRQTLGQGPEFLTYFQNEAQLEKSRLLSDRFSAERPKGSFSTLEIQRTEQGDSAMYLCASSFTLTAMNTEAFFGQGTRLTVV.